Following are 16 T cell receptor beta chains from one sample sequenced in a study of blood T cell repertoires in COVID-19. Clones were read by immunoSEQ multiplex PCR, and TCRdb kept only the in-frame ones, dropping some. The table has over 150,000 clones, 85% to 90% seen once. Sequencing was carried out using peripheral blood. The receptors were gathered from a man in his fifties with active or convalescent COVID-19.

This chain links TRBV21-1 with TRBJ2-2; TRBD2 was called by the table and not checked on the DNA. TRBV21-1 is described as a pseudogene. The CDR3 contains 18 residues. DNA of the CDR3: TGTGCCAGCAGCGAAGGGGAGATAGCGGGGCTGAACACCGGGGAGCTGTTTTTT. Protein sequence: CASSEGEIAGLNTGELFF.

This chain links TRBV28 with TRBJ1-1; maybe TRBD1 (6 bases). The germline V gene encodes CDR1 MDHEN and CDR2 SYDVKM. V was cut by 4 bases and J by 1 base, with 13 bases left in between. The CDR3 is 15 residues long. The CDR3 DNA is TGTGCCAGCAGTTCCCAATCGACAGGGAACACTGAAGCTTTCTTT. Amino acid sequence: CASSSQSTGNTEAFF.

The rearrangement links TRBV3-1 (or the pseudogene TRBV3-2) to TRBJ1-2; D unclear. The CDR3 spans 15 residues. The germline V and J ends were trimmed by 0 bases and 0 bases, with 8 bases remaining between them. Germline CDR1 reads LGHDT; CDR2 reads YNNKEL (reference sequence). CDR3 protein: CASSQDYRANYGYTF. The CDR3 DNA follows: TGTGCCAGCAGCCAAGATTACAGAGCTAACTATGGCTACACCTTC.

J is TRBJ2-2 and V is TRBV6-2 or TRBV6-3, with 11 positions matching TRBD2. V was clipped by 2 bases and J by 7 bases; unmatched bases: 6. CDR1 and CDR2 from the germline V gene are MNHEY and SVGEGT. The CDR3 sequence is 16 residues long. This CDR3 is CASSYISGRGVGELFF. The CDR3 DNA reads as TGTGCCAGCAGTTACATTAGCGGGAGGGGTGTCGGGGAGCTGTTTTTT.

V and J are TRBV4-3 and TRBJ2-3; weak D call: TRBD2 (7 bases). The germline V and J ends were trimmed by 1 base and 4 bases, with 15 bases remaining between them. This CDR3 has 16 amino acids. The germline V gene has CDR1 LGHNA and CDR2 YSLEER. The CDR3 coding sequence is TGCGCCAGCAGCCAAGGGGCGGGGGCGCGCTCAGATACGCAGTATTTT. Translating it yields CASSQGAGARSDTQYF.

The chain links TRBV27 to TRBJ2-1; 11 positions match TRBD1. V lost 6 bases and J lost 3; bases outside the gene matches: 4. Germline CDR1 and CDR2: MNHEY and SMNVEV (reference sequence). The CDR3 is 15 amino acids. CDR3 region: CASSQGQGGYNEQFF. CDR3 sequence (DNA): TGTGCCAGCAGCCAGGGACAGGGGGGCTACAATGAGCAGTTCTTC.

V gene TRBV27 combines with J gene TRBJ1-3; D is undetermined. There are 13 residues in the CDR3. Per germline, CDR1 MNHEY and CDR2 SMNVEV (reference sequence). With 7 bases removed from V and 1 base from J, the gap between germline ends came to 8 bases. CDR3 DNA sequence: TGTGCCAGCATGTCTTTATCTGGAAACACCATATATTTT. Translating it yields CASMSLSGNTIYF.

V and J are TRBV24-1 and TRBJ2-6; 8 bases map to TRBD2. There are 17 residues in the CDR3. Per the germline V gene, CDR1 is KGHDR and CDR2 is SFDVKD. V lost 7 bases, J lost 0 bases, and 7 bases stayed unmatched. CDR3 residues: CATSSRGGVSGANVLTF. The CDR3 region has the DNA TGTGCCACCAGCTCCCGGGGGGGGGTCTCTGGGGCCAACGTCCTGACTTTC.

The chain recombines TRBV7-2 with TRBJ2-1; 9 bases agree with TRBD2. V lost 5 bases and J lost 6; bases outside the gene matches: 5. The CDR3 totals 14 residues. Germline V gives CDR1 SGHTA, CDR2 FQGNSA. The CDR3 DNA is TGTGCCAGCAGCGTGGGACTAGCAAGCAATGAGCAGTTCTTC. This sequence encodes CASSVGLASNEQFF.

V and J are TRBV16 and TRBJ2-1; no reliable D call. Germline CDR1 KGHSY, CDR2 FQNENV. This CDR3 spans 15 amino acids. Trimming removed 2 bases from V and 2 bases from J, with 10 bases in between. The CDR3 nucleotides are TGTGCCAGCAGCCAACGCGAGGCTGCCTACAATGAGCAGTTCTTC. Residues: CASSQREAAYNEQFF.

The chain recombines TRBV6-2 or TRBV6-3 with TRBJ2-3; 11 bases fit TRBD2. This CDR3 is 14 amino acids long. Trimming at V came to 5 bases and at J to 4 bases, leaving 2 bases not matched to a gene. CDR1 is MNHEY, CDR2 SVGEGT, per germline. For the CDR3, the DNA is TGTGCCAGCAGTCCGGGACTAGCGGCAGATACGCAGTATTTT. Protein: CASSPGLAADTQYF.

The rearrangement joins TRBV4-3 to TRBJ1-2, with TRBD1 as a possible D gene (6 bases). CDR3 size: 16 residues. From germline, CDR1 is LGHNA and CDR2 YSLEER. Trimming cost V 0 bases and J 5 bases, with 16 bases left between them. CDR3 sequence reads: CASSQEGAGAGYGYTF. The CDR3 DNA reads as TGCGCCAGCAGCCAAGAGGGGGCGGGGGCAGGATATGGCTACACCTTC.

This chain uses TRBV5-1 with TRBJ1-1, with D perhaps matching TRBD1 (6 bases). Germline CDR1 and CDR2: SGHRS and YFSETQ. This CDR3 is built from 16 residues. V was cut by 0 bases and J by 0 bases, with 12 bases left in between. CDR3: CASSLATGNMNTEAFF. The DNA of the CDR3 is TGCGCCAGCAGCTTGGCTACAGGGAACATGAACACTGAAGCTTTCTTT.

CDR3 loop: CASSQDNLVRNPQFF. DNA for the CDR3: TGCGCCAGCAGCCAAGATAACCTAGTCCGCAACCCTCAGTTCTTC. V usage is TRBV4-3 and J usage is TRBJ2-1, with D unresolved. Trimming took 0 bases from V and 13 from J, leaving 19 bases between them. Per germline, CDR1 LGHNA and CDR2 YSLEER. CDR3 length: 15 residues.

The chain employs TRBV18 and TRBJ2-3; weak D call: TRBD1 (5 bases). Germline V gene data show CDR1 as KGHSH and CDR2 as LQKENI. CDR3 length: 15 residues. V lost 5 bases and J 2 bases, leaving 14 bases between the germline ends. The CDR3 coding sequence is TGTGCCAGCTCAGCCCTCCTAGGGGACACAGATACGCAGTATTTT. Translation gives CASSALLGDTDTQYF.

This clone was recorded once. The chain employs TRBV30 and TRBJ2-4; D may be TRBD1 (6 bases). Germline-derived CDR1 and CDR2 are GTSNPN and SVGIG (reference sequence). This CDR3 contains 15 residues. With 2 bases removed from V and 0 bases from J, the gap between germline ends came to 11 bases. The CDR3 region is CAWSRGTLAKNIQYF. CDR3 in DNA: TGTGCCTGGAGTCGAGGGACATTAGCCAAAAACATTCAGTACTTC.